The sample holds a few counts of the clone carrying this T cell receptor beta chain. What it recognizes is unknown. This CDR3 has 18 residues. Germline CDR1 reads MDHEN; CDR2 reads SYDVKM. Between the trimmed V and J ends, which lost 3 bases and 0 bases, there was a span of 17 bases. The donors were members of the validation cohort comprising about 120 subjects, separate from the roughly 670-subject first cohort. Profiling relied on immunoSEQ multiplex PCR, and the TCRdb table lists in-frame clones only, not all of them. In the table there are roughly 56,000 clones, around nine tenths of which are singletons. The data are from a study of cytomegalovirus exposure and HLA in healthy donors. About the study: The approximately 120 validation repertoires were reported in a later analysis to have been generated on the same platform as the approximately 600 first-cohort repertoires.

Study-wide findings and caveats: First-cohort TCR clusters tended to co-occur in the approximately 120 validation repertoires, a later analysis found.

V gene TRBV28 combines with J gene TRBJ2-2, with D perhaps TRBD1 (5 bases). What was sequenced was PBMCs. The sequence came from a woman aged 25 to 45 in good health and CMV-seronegative. The chain's CDR3 is CASSFQSRAGPNTGELFF. The CDR3 region has the DNA TGTGCCAGCAGTTTCCAATCTCGGGCAGGGCCGAACACCGGGGAGCTGTTTTTT.